These T cell receptor beta chains were read from a single sample in a study of neoadjuvant anti-PD-1 for oral cavity cancer. The method was immunoSEQ multiplex PCR; TCRdb's version includes in-frame clones alone and lacks a portion of them. The sample carries fewer than 10,000 clones, about three fifths recorded once. The starting material was PBMCs, obtained after nivolumab (anti-PD-1) treatment. The source is a person aged 40 to 85 with oral cavity squamous cell carcinoma. CDR3s include the opening cysteine and the closing phenylalanine or tryptophan. The D gene is left open where the match is weak. Clone size is not always given. Where it is, it says once, few, many or a class for expanded clones.

TRBD1	TRBV6-6	NA	TRBJ1-1	CASSKTGQGASEAFF	TGTGCCAGCAGTAAAACGGGACAGGGGGCCTCTGAAGCTTTCTTT
NA	TRBV5-1	NA	TRBJ2-5	CASSLRGLSETQYF	TGCGCCAGCAGCTTAAGAGGACTAAGCGAGACCCAGTACTTC
TRBD1	TRBV19	NA	TRBJ1-3	CASSWTGGNTIYF	TGTGCCAGTAGTTGGACAGGAGGAAACACCATATATTTT
NA	TRBV2	NA	TRBJ2-3	CASSRQGEDTQYF	TGTGCCAGCAGTAGGCAGGGAGAAGATACGCAGTATTTT
NA	TRBV7-9	NA	TRBJ1-4	CAGRRGGNEKLFF	TGTGCCGGTCGGAGAGGGGGTAATGAAAAACTGTTTTTT
TRBD2	TRBV7-2	few	TRBJ2-2	CASSPRGTSGIGELFF	TGTGCCAGCAGCCCTAGGGGGACTAGCGGGATCGGGGAGCTGTTTTTT
TRBD1	TRBV6-6	NA	TRBJ1-1	CASRPGGTEAFF	TGTGCCAGCAGGCCAGGGGGCACTGAAGCTTTCTTT
NA	TRBV4-1	NA	TRBJ1-3	CASSHFGVRSGNTIYF	TGCGCCAGCAGCCATTTCGGGGTACGATCGGGAAACACCATATATTTT
TRBD1	TRBV4-2	NA	TRBJ2-2	CASSQEGGVAGELFF	TGTGCCAGCAGCCAAGAAGGGGGCGTCGCCGGGGAGCTGTTTTTT
TRBD2	TRBV7-8	few	TRBJ2-5	CASSSNVFGGGYTQETQYF	TGTGCCAGCAGCTCGAACGTGTTCGGGGGGGGATATACCCAAGAGACCCAGTACTTC
TRBD2	TRBV9	NA	TRBJ2-3	CASSVEAGGTTDTQYF	TGTGCCAGCAGCGTAGAAGCGGGGGGGACTACAGATACGCAGTATTTT
NA	TRBV5-6	NA	TRBJ1-1	CASSLGTGLNTEAFF	TGTGCCAGCAGCTTGGGAACAGGATTGAACACTGAAGCTTTCTTT
TRBD1	TRBV6-1	NA	TRBJ1-2	CASSEADDRVYGYTF	TGTGCCAGCAGTGAAGCGGACGACAGGGTTTATGGCTACACCTTC
NA	TRBV5-1	NA	TRBJ1-6	CASSLGARNNSPLHF	TGCGCCAGCAGCTTGGGGGCGCGGAATAATTCACCCCTCCACTTT
NA	TRBV6-1	NA	TRBJ1-4	CANPPLGEKLFF	TGTGCCAACCCCCCTTTAGGGGAAAAACTGTTTTTT
TRBD2	TRBV15	NA	TRBJ2-1	CATSSRTSNNEQFF	TGTGCCACCAGCAGCCGGACTAGTAACAATGAGCAGTTCTTC
NA	TRBV6-5	few	TRBJ1-2	CASWPERDYGYTF	TGTGCCAGCTGGCCTGAACGGGACTATGGCTACACCTTC
NA	TRBV4-1	NA	TRBJ2-7	CASSQVVEQGEGQYF	TGCGCCAGCAGCCAAGTGGTGGAACAGGGAGAAGGGCAGTACTTC
NA	TRBV5-1	NA	TRBJ2-1	CASRVRLGDNEQFF	TGCGCCAGCAGGGTCCGCTTGGGGGACAATGAGCAGTTCTTC
NA	TRBV27	few	TRBJ2-1	CASSPGGSLRGEQFF	TGTGCCAGCAGTCCGGGGGGCAGTCTGCGGGGTGAGCAGTTCTTC
NA	TRBV10-2	NA	TRBJ1-1	CASTTTGFSEAFF	TGCGCCAGCACCACGACAGGATTCTCTGAAGCTTTCTTT
NA	TRBV11-2	NA	TRBJ2-5	CASSARSQSQETQYF	TGTGCCAGCAGCGCGAGGTCCCAATCACAAGAGACCCAGTACTTC
NA	TRBV6-5	NA	TRBJ1-2	CASIGTYGYTF	TGTGCCAGCATCGGCACCTATGGCTACACCTTC
NA	TRBV7-8	NA	TRBJ1-2	CASSLEGTGVYGYTF	TGTGCCAGCAGCTTAGAGGGTACGGGTGTATATGGCTACACCTTC
TRBD1	TRBV6-5	once	TRBJ1-5	CASRPDRGNQPQHF	TGTGCCAGCAGACCCGACAGGGGGAACCAGCCCCAGCATTTT
NA	TRBV6-1	NA	TRBJ1-2	CASSETGLGGYTF	TGTGCCAGCAGTGAAACAGGCCTGGGAGGCTACACCTTC
NA	TRBV5-7	NA	TRBJ2-7	CASSATDYEQYF	TGTGCCAGCAGCGCAACAGATTACGAGCAGTACTTC
NA	TRBV5-1	NA	TRBJ2-1	CASSHPTGNEQFF	TGCGCCAGCAGCCACCCGACGGGGAATGAGCAGTTCTTC
NA	TRBV6-4	NA	TRBJ2-3	CASSSRPEASQYF	TGTGCCAGCAGTTCGCGGCCGGAGGCGTCGCAGTATTTT
NA	TRBV6-6	NA	TRBJ1-1	CASSYLGAEAFF	TGTGCCAGCAGTTACTTGGGGGCTGAAGCTTTCTTT
TRBD2	TRBV6-1	NA	TRBJ2-3	CASRLAGALDTQYF	TGTGCCAGCAGACTAGCGGGAGCTTTAGATACGCAGTATTTT
TRBD1	TRBV7-2	NA	TRBJ1-1	CASSLAKIQGAANTEAFF	TGTGCCAGCAGCTTAGCGAAGATACAGGGGGCGGCGAACACTGAAGCTTTCTTT
TRBD2	TRBV10-1	once	TRBJ2-1	CASSEMSAGARNEQFF	TGCGCCAGCAGTGAAATGTCGGCGGGAGCGAGGAATGAGCAGTTCTTC
TRBD1	TRBV10-2	NA	TRBJ2-7	CASGDTGGSKGQYF	TGCGCCAGCGGGGATACAGGGGGCTCCAAGGGGCAGTACTTC
NA	TRBV2	NA	TRBJ2-1	CASSKDSPTGEQFF	TGTGCCAGCAGTAAAGACTCCCCCACCGGTGAGCAGTTCTTC
NA	TRBV27	few	TRBJ1-1	CASSLLPRRGNTEAFF	TGTGCCAGCAGTTTGCTCCCTCGGAGAGGGAACACTGAAGCTTTCTTT
NA	TRBV28	NA	TRBJ2-6	CASRIGGEGANVLTF	TGTGCCAGCAGAATCGGGGGAGAAGGGGCCAACGTCCTGACTTTC
TRBD1	TRBV9	NA	TRBJ2-5	CASSLLDRAQETQYF	TGTGCCAGCAGCCTCCTGGACAGGGCGCAAGAGACCCAGTACTTC
NA	TRBV20-1	NA	TRBJ2-7	CSARFNYEQYF	TGCAGTGCTAGATTTAACTACGAGCAGTACTTC
TRBD1	TRBV13	NA	TRBJ1-6	CASSPGRDRGNSPLHF	TGTGCCAGCAGCCCCGGGCGGGACAGGGGTAATTCACCCCTCCACTTT
TRBD1	TRBV7-9	few	TRBJ1-2	CASSEQGLYGYTF	TGTGCCAGCAGCGAACAGGGGCTCTATGGCTACACCTTC
NA	TRBV30	few	TRBJ1-1	CAWSGREDTEAFF	TGTGCCTGGAGTGGTCGGGAGGACACTGAAGCTTTCTTT
NA	TRBV27	NA	TRBJ2-3	CASSFSTDTQYF	TGTGCCAGCAGTTTTAGCACAGATACGCAGTATTTT
NA	TRBV5-5	NA	TRBJ1-4	CASSLVGRSATNEKLFF	TGTGCCAGCAGCTTGGTGGGCAGATCTGCAACTAATGAAAAACTGTTTTTT
NA	TRBV6-1	NA	TRBJ2-2	CASSEFFGQGNGELFF	TGTGCCAGCAGTGAATTCTTTGGGCAGGGGAACGGGGAGCTGTTTTTT